This is a list of T cell receptor beta chains from one sample in a study of blood T cell repertoires in COVID-19. Method: immunoSEQ multiplex PCR; TCRdb's copy keeps in-frame clones and lacks some. The table records about 210,000 clones, approximately 81% of them present only once. The sequencing sample was made of PBMCs or T cells enriched from blood (not recorded which). These receptors came from a woman in her fifties or sixties with acute COVID-19. Each CDR3 is given with its conserved first and last residue. D genes are given only for firm matches. Not all rows give a size; the values are once, few, many and, for expanded clones, a class.

CDR3aa: CASSPAGPKNSPLHF
CDR3nt: TGTGCCAGCTCACCAGCGGGACCCAAAAATTCACCCCTCCACTTT
v_gene: TRBV18
abundance: -
j_gene: TRBJ1-6
d_gene: -

CDR3aa: CASSLGFRGNQPQHF
CDR3nt: TGTGCCAGCAGCTTAGGATTCCGCGGTAATCAGCCCCAGCATTTT
v_gene: TRBV7-2
abundance: -
j_gene: TRBJ1-5
d_gene: -

CDR3aa: CANPYRGGNRQFF
CDR3nt: TGCGCCAACCCGTACAGGGGGGGGAATAGGCAGTTCTTC
v_gene: TRBV5-1
abundance: -
j_gene: TRBJ2-1
d_gene: -

CDR3aa: CASSYSGDSVWANVLTF
CDR3nt: TGTGCCAGCAGTTACTCGGGGGACTCGGTCTGGGCCAACGTCCTGACTTTC
v_gene: TRBV6-2/TRBV6-3
abundance: -
j_gene: TRBJ2-6
d_gene: -

CDR3aa: CAIRSGGRTEAFF
CDR3nt: TGTGCCATTCGATCGGGAGGCAGGACTGAAGCTTTCTTT
v_gene: TRBV28
abundance: -
j_gene: TRBJ1-1
d_gene: -

CDR3aa: CASSGQTGTEQYF
CDR3nt: TGTGCCAGCAGTGGGCAGACAGGGACCGAGCAGTACTTC
v_gene: TRBV25-1
abundance: -
j_gene: TRBJ2-7
d_gene: TRBD1

CDR3aa: CASGLLPYNEQFF
CDR3nt: TGTGCTAGTGGTTTGCTCCCCTACAATGAGCAGTTCTTC
v_gene: TRBV12-5
abundance: -
j_gene: TRBJ2-1
d_gene: -

CDR3aa: CASSGTGDTEAFF
CDR3nt: TGTGCCAGCAGCGGTACAGGGGACACTGAAGCTTTCTTT
v_gene: TRBV9
abundance: -
j_gene: TRBJ1-1
d_gene: TRBD1

CDR3aa: CASSWGGGNESPLHF
CDR3nt: TGTGCCAGCAGCTGGGGGGGTGGCAATGAGTCACCCCTCCACTTT
v_gene: TRBV5-8
abundance: once
j_gene: TRBJ1-6
d_gene: -

CDR3aa: CASSLRRGEAFF
CDR3nt: TGTGCCAGCAGCCTGAGACGGGGTGAAGCTTTCTTT
v_gene: TRBV13
abundance: -
j_gene: TRBJ1-1
d_gene: -

CDR3aa: CASSPRAQRETQYF
CDR3nt: TGTGCCAGCTCACCCCGGGCCCAGCGGGAGACCCAGTACTTC
v_gene: TRBV18
abundance: -
j_gene: TRBJ2-5
d_gene: -

CDR3aa: CASSPGRAGLQPQHF
CDR3nt: TGTGCCAGCTCTCCAGGACGGGCAGGGCTTCAGCCCCAGCATTTT
v_gene: TRBV18
abundance: -
j_gene: TRBJ1-5
d_gene: -

CDR3aa: CASSLLGRDWEVLDEQFF
CDR3nt: TGTGCCAGCAGCCTCTTGGGTCGGGACTGGGAGGTTTTGGATGAGCAGTTCTTC
v_gene: TRBV7-3
abundance: -
j_gene: TRBJ2-1
d_gene: -

CDR3aa: CASSLVLSGTGDTQYF
CDR3nt: TGCGCCAGCAGCTTGGTGCTTAGCGGGACCGGAGATACGCAGTATTTT
v_gene: TRBV5-1
abundance: -
j_gene: TRBJ2-3
d_gene: TRBD2

CDR3aa: CASRGTTRGEKLFF
CDR3nt: TGTGCCAGCAGGGGGACAACTAGGGGTGAAAAACTGTTTTTT
v_gene: TRBV2
abundance: once
j_gene: TRBJ1-4
d_gene: -

CDR3aa: CASRKRGGWDTQYF
CDR3nt: TGTGCCAGCAGAAAGCGGGGGGGCTGGGATACGCAGTATTTT
v_gene: TRBV2
abundance: -
j_gene: TRBJ2-3
d_gene: TRBD2

CDR3aa: CASSQDGGQPQHF
CDR3nt: TGTGCCAGCAGCCAAGACGGGGGTCAGCCCCAGCATTTT
v_gene: TRBV3-1/TRBV3-2
abundance: -
j_gene: TRBJ1-5
d_gene: -

CDR3aa: CASSSRGQPTDTQYF
CDR3nt: TGCGCCAGCAGCTCCAGGGGACAGCCCACAGATACGCAGTATTTT
v_gene: TRBV5-1
abundance: few
j_gene: TRBJ2-3
d_gene: TRBD1

CDR3aa: CASSPQGASLEKLFF
CDR3nt: TGTGCCAGCAGTCCCCAGGGGGCCAGCTTGGAAAAACTGTTTTTT
v_gene: TRBV6-5
abundance: -
j_gene: TRBJ1-4
d_gene: TRBD1

CDR3aa: CASSGYRGWRSPLHF
CDR3nt: TGCGCCAGCAGTGGATACAGGGGGTGGAGGTCACCCCTCCACTTT
v_gene: TRBV10-1
abundance: -
j_gene: TRBJ1-6
d_gene: TRBD1

CDR3aa: CASSLDGSSYEQYF
CDR3nt: TGTGCCAGCAGCCTGGACGGGAGCTCCTACGAGCAGTACTTC
v_gene: TRBV7-2
abundance: -
j_gene: TRBJ2-7
d_gene: -

CDR3aa: CASTPGMWNEQFF
CDR3nt: TGTGCCAGCACGCCGGGGATGTGGAATGAGCAGTTCTTC
v_gene: TRBV28
abundance: -
j_gene: TRBJ2-1
d_gene: -

CDR3aa: CASSYLGTPNRDEQYF
CDR3nt: TGTGCCAGCAGTTATTTAGGGACTCCAAACCGGGACGAGCAGTACTTC
v_gene: TRBV6-2/TRBV6-3
abundance: -
j_gene: TRBJ2-7
d_gene: -

CDR3aa: CASKEGGVEQYF
CDR3nt: TGTGCCAGCAAGGAGGGGGGGGTCGAGCAGTACTTC
v_gene: TRBV7-8
abundance: many
j_gene: TRBJ2-7
d_gene: -

CDR3aa: CASSSTSGGGGEQFF
CDR3nt: TGCGCCAGCAGCTCAACTAGCGGGGGGGGCGGTGAGCAGTTCTTC
v_gene: TRBV5-1
abundance: -
j_gene: TRBJ2-1
d_gene: TRBD2

CDR3aa: CASSLSGGDTQYF
CDR3nt: TGTGCCAGCAGCTTGTCAGGGGGAGATACGCAGTATTTT
v_gene: TRBV5-5
abundance: once
j_gene: TRBJ2-3
d_gene: TRBD1

CDR3aa: CATSDLSFAGTDTQYF
CDR3nt: TGTGCCACCAGTGATTTGAGTTTCGCAGGCACAGATACGCAGTATTTT
v_gene: TRBV24-1
abundance: few
j_gene: TRBJ2-3
d_gene: -

CDR3aa: CASSPQEGYTF
CDR3nt: TGTGCCAGCAGCCCACAGGAAGGCTACACCTTC
v_gene: TRBV3-1/TRBV3-2
abundance: many
j_gene: TRBJ1-2
d_gene: -

CDR3aa: CASSSGQTYGYTF
CDR3nt: TGCGCCAGCAGCAGCGGACAGACTTATGGCTACACCTTC
v_gene: TRBV5-1
abundance: -
j_gene: TRBJ1-2
d_gene: -

CDR3aa: CASSNTGLSRDTEAFF
CDR3nt: TGTGCCAGCAGTAACACAGGGCTGAGTCGGGACACTGAAGCTTTCTTT
v_gene: TRBV28
abundance: -
j_gene: TRBJ1-1
d_gene: -

CDR3aa: CASSQEGAGKYGYTF
CDR3nt: TGCGCCAGCAGCCAAGAGGGCGCCGGAAAATATGGCTACACCTTC
v_gene: TRBV4-3
abundance: -
j_gene: TRBJ1-2
d_gene: -

CDR3aa: CASSLVGGAHYEQYF
CDR3nt: TGTGCCAGCAGTTTAGTTGGGGGCGCTCACTACGAGCAGTACTTC
v_gene: TRBV28
abundance: -
j_gene: TRBJ2-7
d_gene: -

CDR3aa: CASSLRTGAYEQYF
CDR3nt: TGTGCCAGCAGCCTGAGGACAGGGGCCTACGAGCAGTACTTC
v_gene: TRBV14
abundance: -
j_gene: TRBJ2-7
d_gene: TRBD1

CDR3aa: CASSPGTGGTNEQFF
CDR3nt: TGTGCCAGCTCTCCCGGGACGGGGGGGACCAATGAGCAGTTCTTC
v_gene: TRBV18
abundance: -
j_gene: TRBJ2-1
d_gene: TRBD2

CDR3aa: CASSLIETSGSPTDTQYF
CDR3nt: TGTGCCAGCAGCTTAATAGAGACTAGCGGGAGCCCGACAGATACGCAGTATTTT
v_gene: TRBV7-9
abundance: once
j_gene: TRBJ2-3
d_gene: TRBD2

CDR3aa: CASSYSGQGKTQYF
CDR3nt: TGTGCCAGCAGTTACTCGGGACAGGGGAAGACCCAGTACTTC
v_gene: TRBV6-2/TRBV6-3
abundance: -
j_gene: TRBJ2-5
d_gene: TRBD1